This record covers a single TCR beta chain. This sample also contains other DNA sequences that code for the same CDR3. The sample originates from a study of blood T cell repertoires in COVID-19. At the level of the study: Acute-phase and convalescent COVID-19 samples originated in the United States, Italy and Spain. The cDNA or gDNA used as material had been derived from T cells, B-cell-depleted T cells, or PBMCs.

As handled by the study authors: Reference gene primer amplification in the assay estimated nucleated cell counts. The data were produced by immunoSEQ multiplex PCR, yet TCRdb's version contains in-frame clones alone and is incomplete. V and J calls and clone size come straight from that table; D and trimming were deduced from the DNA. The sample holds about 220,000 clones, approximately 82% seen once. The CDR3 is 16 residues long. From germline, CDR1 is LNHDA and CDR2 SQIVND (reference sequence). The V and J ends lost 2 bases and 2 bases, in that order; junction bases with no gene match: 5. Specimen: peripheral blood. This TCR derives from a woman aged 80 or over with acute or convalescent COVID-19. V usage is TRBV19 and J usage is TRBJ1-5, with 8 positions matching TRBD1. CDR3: CASSIQGARGNQPQHF. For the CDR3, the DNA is TGTGCCAGTAGTATACAGGGGGCTAGGGGCAATCAGCCCCAGCATTTT.